What follows is one T cell receptor (beta chain) and its context. Seattle enrolled patients during active infection and tracked them longitudinally. The authors' processing: Amplifying reference gene primers gave estimates of nucleated cell counts. The method was immunoSEQ multiplex PCR; TCRdb's version includes in-frame clones alone and lacks a portion of them. That table furnishes V, J and clone size, whereas the DNA furnished D and trimming. Of 400,000 to 450,000 clones in the sample, approximately 89% were seen once. This sample was taken from a study of blood T cell repertoires in COVID-19. Study context: COVID-19 samples, acute and convalescent, were from the United States, Italy and Spain. PBMCs, B-cell-depleted T cells, or T cells provided the cDNA or gDNA that made up the material.

The V end was cut by 3 bases, the J end by 4 bases, with 13 bases between. CDR1 is SGHRS, CDR2 YFSETQ, per germline. The CDR3 runs 14 residues. The receptor comes from a woman aged 50 to 60 with COVID-19, enrolled during active disease. The chain has TRBV5-1 and TRBJ1-2; D ambiguous. The sequenced sample was peripheral blood. CDR3 loop: CASSSQTEFYGYTF. For the CDR3, the DNA is TGCGCCAGCAGCTCCCAAACAGAGTTCTATGGCTACACCTTC.